The clone carrying this T cell receptor beta chain appeared many times. Its antigen is as yet unknown. V lost 1 base and J lost 1, with 7 bases in between. The CDR3 is 14 amino acids. This sample is part of a study of Graves' ophthalmopathy and Graves' hyperthyroidism. Diagnoses were established from clinical symptoms, serum thyroxine, TRAb, thyroid ultrasound and orbital computed tomography. Study-wide results and caveats: Ophthalmopathy progression was predicted with 55% to 71% sensitivity and roughly 79% specificity.

Amplified TCR beta CDR3 regions were obtained using RNA transcripts as template. An opening RT-PCR round employed HTBI primers and preceded a second-round multiplex PCR. MiXCR, run by TCRdb on the multiplex PCR reads, gives a single entry per CDR3 protein. The sample lists 300,000 to 400,000 distinct CDR3 sequences; roughly a sixth were seen once. Specimen: peripheral blood. The clonotype comes from an adult man with Graves' ophthalmopathy. The chain joins TRBV12-3 or TRBV12-4 to TRBJ1-2; D remains unclear. DNA of the CDR3: TGTGCCAGCAGTTTAGGGCGGCGTAACTATGGCTACACCTTC. It encodes CASSLGRRNYGYTF.